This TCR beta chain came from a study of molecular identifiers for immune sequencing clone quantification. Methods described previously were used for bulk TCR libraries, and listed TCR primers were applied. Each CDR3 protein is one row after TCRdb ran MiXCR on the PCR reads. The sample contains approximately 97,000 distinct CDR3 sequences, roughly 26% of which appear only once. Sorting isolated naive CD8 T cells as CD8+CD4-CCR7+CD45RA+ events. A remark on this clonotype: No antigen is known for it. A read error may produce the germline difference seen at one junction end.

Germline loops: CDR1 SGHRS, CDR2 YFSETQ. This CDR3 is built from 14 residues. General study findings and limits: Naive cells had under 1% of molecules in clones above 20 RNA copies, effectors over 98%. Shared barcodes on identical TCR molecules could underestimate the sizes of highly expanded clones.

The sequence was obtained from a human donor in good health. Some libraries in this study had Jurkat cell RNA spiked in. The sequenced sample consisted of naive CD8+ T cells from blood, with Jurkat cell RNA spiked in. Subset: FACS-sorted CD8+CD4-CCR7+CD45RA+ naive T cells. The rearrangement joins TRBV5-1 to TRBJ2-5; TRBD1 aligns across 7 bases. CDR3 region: CVSRLTGMGETQYF. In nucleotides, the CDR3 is TGCGTCAGCAGATTGACAGGGATGGGGGAGACTCAGTACTTC.